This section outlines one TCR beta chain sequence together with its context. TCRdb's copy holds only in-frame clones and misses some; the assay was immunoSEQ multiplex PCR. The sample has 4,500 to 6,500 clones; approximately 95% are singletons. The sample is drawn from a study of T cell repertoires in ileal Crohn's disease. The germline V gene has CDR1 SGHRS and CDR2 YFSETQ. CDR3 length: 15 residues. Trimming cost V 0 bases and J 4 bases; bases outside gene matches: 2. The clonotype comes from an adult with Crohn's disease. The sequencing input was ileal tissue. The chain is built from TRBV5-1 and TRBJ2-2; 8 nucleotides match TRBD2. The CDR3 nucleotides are TGCGCCAGCAGCTTGGAGACTAGCGTCACCGGGGAGCTGTTTTTT. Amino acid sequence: CASSLETSVTGELFF.